The rows below give T cell receptor beta chains drawn from one sample of a study of blood T cells in healthy people across ages. TCRdb used MiXCR to reprocess the 5' RACE reads, holding one entry per CDR3 protein. Among approximately 800,000 distinct CDR3 sequences listed, around 50% were seen once. Input material: blood. The receptors come from an elderly man in good health. CDR3s include the opening cysteine and the closing phenylalanine or tryptophan. A D gene is named only where the DNA matches it firmly. Rows give clone size only sometimes, using once, few, many, or a class for an expanded clone.

>TRBV2|TRBJ2-7|NA|TRBD1
CASLGTDTSYEQYF
TGTGCCAGCCTGGGGACAGACACGTCCTACGAGCAGTACTTC
>TRBV25-1|TRBJ2-7|few|TRBD1
CASIGDRGPREQYF
TGTGCCAGCATAGGCGATAGGGGGCCGCGCGAGCAGTACTTC
>TRBV27|TRBJ1-5|NA|NA
CASSPQGANQPQHF
TGTGCCAGCAGTCCCCAGGGCGCGAATCAGCCCCAGCATTTT
>TRBV7-3|TRBJ2-1|few|NA
CASSLLSGADEQFF
TGTGCCAGCAGCTTACTCTCCGGGGCGGATGAGCAGTTCTTC
>TRBV29-1|TRBJ1-2|NA|NA
CSVDQGSGYTF
TGCAGCGTTGACCAGGGAAGTGGCTACACCTTC
>TRBV6-1|TRBJ2-1|few|TRBD1
CASTGPNRGSEQFF
TGTGCCAGCACTGGACCGAACAGGGGTTCTGAGCAGTTCTTC
>TRBV12-3/TRBV12-4|TRBJ2-7|NA|TRBD1
CASRGTGGGREQYF
TGTGCCAGCAGGGGGACAGGGGGGGGCCGCGAGCAGTACTTC
>TRBV28|TRBJ2-1|once|NA
CASSLTSPSYNEQFF
TGTGCCAGCAGTTTGACTAGTCCCTCCTACAATGAGCAGTTCTTC
>TRBV21-1|TRBJ2-7|NA|NA
CASSKAWVYEQYF
TGTGCCAGCAGCAAAGCGTGGGTCTACGAGCAGTACTTC
>TRBV28|TRBJ1-2|NA|NA
CAGSLSQAGSYGYTF
TGTGCCGGCAGTTTATCTCAGGCAGGGAGCTATGGCTACACCTTC
>TRBV20-1|TRBJ1-5|NA|NA
CSALGLPDSNQPQHF
TGCAGTGCCCTTGGACTCCCCGATAGCAATCAGCCCCAGCATTTT
>TRBV6-5|TRBJ2-5|NA|TRBD1
CASSYSDRGLEETQYF
TGTGCCAGCAGTTACTCTGACAGGGGGTTAGAAGAGACCCAGTACTTC
>TRBV5-1|TRBJ2-7|NA|TRBD2
CASTPSGTYEQYF
TGCGCCAGCACTCCTAGCGGGACCTACGAGCAGTACTTC
>TRBV5-1|TRBJ1-1|few|TRBD1
CASNPIPGQGSSNTEAFF
TGCGCCAGCAATCCCATACCGGGACAGGGATCTTCGAACACTGAAGCTTTCTTT
>TRBV28|TRBJ2-5|NA|NA
CASTDRGIWAQYF
TGTGCCAGCACCGATCGGGGGATCTGGGCCCAGTACTTC
>TRBV20-1|TRBJ2-7|NA|NA
CSASSGISYKQYF
TGCAGTGCTAGTTCGGGGATCTCCTACAAGCAGTACTTC
>TRBV12-3/TRBV12-4|TRBJ2-3|NA|TRBD1
CASSQGALLTDTQYF
TGTGCCAGCAGTCAGGGGGCTCTTCTCACAGATACGCAGTATTTT
>TRBV20-1|TRBJ1-1|many|NA
CSAPGTPNTEAFF
TGCAGTGCACCGGGGACACCGAACACTGAAGCTTTCTTT
>TRBV12-3/TRBV12-4|TRBJ2-1|NA|NA
CASSLLGVGEQFF
TGTGCCAGCAGTTTATTAGGGGTCGGTGAGCAGTTCTTC
>TRBV5-1|TRBJ2-5|NA|TRBD2
CASSLEVAGEKETQYF
TGCGCCAGCAGCTTGGAGGTAGCGGGAGAGAAAGAGACCCAGTACTTC
>TRBV24-1|TRBJ2-3|few|NA
CATFTDTQYF
TGTGCCACCTTCACAGATACGCAGTATTTT
>TRBV4-3|TRBJ2-7|many|NA
CASSQAGFYEQYF
TGCGCCAGCAGCCAGGCGGGATTTTACGAGCAGTACTTC
>TRBV7-2|TRBJ2-6|once|TRBD2
CASSLRAPAAGEFSGANVLTF
TGTGCCAGCAGCTTAAGGGCCCCAGCAGCGGGAGAATTCTCTGGGGCCAACGTCCTGACTTTC
>TRBV20-1|TRBJ2-3|NA|TRBD2
CSASSLAGNTDTQYF
TGCAGTGCTAGCAGTCTAGCGGGGAACACAGATACGCAGTATTTT
>TRBV4-2|TRBJ2-5|NA|NA
CASSRAGRQEETQYF
TGTGCCAGCAGCCGGGCCGGACGCCAGGAGGAGACCCAGTACTTC
>TRBV29-1|TRBJ2-5|few|TRBD2
CSVEGAGGPGETQYF
TGCAGCGTTGAAGGAGCGGGAGGGCCAGGGGAGACCCAGTACTTC
>TRBV4-3|TRBJ2-3|NA|TRBD2
CASSQGNSGRAADTQYF
TGCGCCAGCAGCCAAGGGAATAGCGGGAGGGCCGCAGATACGCAGTATTTT
>TRBV14|TRBJ2-1|NA|NA
CASRPSVRADNEQFF
TGTGCCAGCAGACCAAGCGTCCGGGCTGACAATGAGCAGTTCTTC
>TRBV9|TRBJ2-1|NA|TRBD2
CASSVGTSGSINEQFF
TGTGCCAGCAGCGTAGGGACTAGCGGGAGTATCAATGAGCAGTTCTTC
>TRBV12-3/TRBV12-4|TRBJ2-5|NA|NA
CASSPRHGTMEYF
TGTGCCAGCAGCCCCCGCCATGGAACTATGGAGTACTTC
>TRBV12-3/TRBV12-4|TRBJ1-2|NA|NA
CASSARVSYGYTF
TGTGCCAGCAGTGCCAGGGTTAGCTATGGCTACACCTTC
>TRBV2|TRBJ2-5|NA|NA
CASSVGDQTQYF
TGTGCCAGCAGTGTCGGCGATCAGACCCAGTACTTC
>TRBV5-5|TRBJ2-5|once|NA
CASSLVAAQGQETQYF
TGTGCCAGCAGCTTGGTAGCGGCGCAGGGGCAAGAGACCCAGTACTTC
>TRBV6-1|TRBJ2-1|few|TRBD1
CASRAGTGGDAGNEQFF
TGTGCCAGCAGGGCCGGGACAGGGGGCGATGCGGGCAATGAGCAGTTCTTC
>TRBV28|TRBJ2-1|few|NA
CAASRAAPGGEQFF
TGTGCCGCCAGCAGAGCTGCACCTGGGGGGGAGCAGTTCTTC
>TRBV28|TRBJ2-7|many|TRBD2
CASSLATSGNYEQYF
TGTGCCAGCAGTTTAGCGACTAGCGGGAACTACGAGCAGTACTTC
>TRBV7-8|TRBJ2-3|few|NA
CASTLPGGRRADTQYF
TGTGCCAGCACCCTCCCAGGGGGGAGGAGGGCAGATACGCAGTATTTT
>TRBV6-2/TRBV6-3|TRBJ2-7|few|NA
CASSYGIFEQYF
TGTGCCAGCAGTTACGGTATATTTGAGCAGTACTTC
>TRBV30|TRBJ2-7|NA|TRBD1
CAWSRGQGADEQYF
TGTGCCTGGAGTCGAGGACAGGGGGCCGACGAGCAGTACTTC
>TRBV27|TRBJ2-5|once|NA
CASSHTQETQYF
TGTGCCAGCAGCCATACCCAAGAGACCCAGTACTTC
>TRBV3-1|TRBJ2-1|NA|NA
CASSQDRSEQFF
TGTGCCAGCAGCCAAGATCGTAGTGAGCAGTTCTTC